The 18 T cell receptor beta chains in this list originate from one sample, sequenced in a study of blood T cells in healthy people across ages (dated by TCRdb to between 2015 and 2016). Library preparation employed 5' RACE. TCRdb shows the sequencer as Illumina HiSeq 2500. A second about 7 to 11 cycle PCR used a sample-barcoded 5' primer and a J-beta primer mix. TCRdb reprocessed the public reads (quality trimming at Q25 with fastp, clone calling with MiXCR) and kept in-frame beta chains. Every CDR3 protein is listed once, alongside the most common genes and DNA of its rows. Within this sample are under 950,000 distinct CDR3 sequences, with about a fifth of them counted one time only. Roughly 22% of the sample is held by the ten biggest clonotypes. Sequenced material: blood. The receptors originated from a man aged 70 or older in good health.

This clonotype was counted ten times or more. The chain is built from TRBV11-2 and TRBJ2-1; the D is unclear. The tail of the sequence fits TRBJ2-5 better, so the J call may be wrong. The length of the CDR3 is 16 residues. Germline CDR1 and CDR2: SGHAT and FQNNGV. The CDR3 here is CASSLFRVLVEQTQYF. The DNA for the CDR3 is TGTGCCAGCAGCTTATTTAGAGTTCTGGTCGAGCAGACCCAGTACTTC.

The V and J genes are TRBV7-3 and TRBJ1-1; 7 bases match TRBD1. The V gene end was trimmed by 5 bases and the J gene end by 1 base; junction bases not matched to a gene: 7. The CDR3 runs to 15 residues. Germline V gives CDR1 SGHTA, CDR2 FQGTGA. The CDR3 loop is CASSNRRQGNTEAFF. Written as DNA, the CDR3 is TGTGCCAGCAGCAACCGGAGACAGGGGAACACTGAAGCTTTCTTT.

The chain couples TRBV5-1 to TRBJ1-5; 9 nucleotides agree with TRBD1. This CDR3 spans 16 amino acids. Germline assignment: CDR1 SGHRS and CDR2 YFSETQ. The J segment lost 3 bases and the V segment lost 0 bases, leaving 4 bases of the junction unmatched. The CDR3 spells CASSLDGTGINQPQHF. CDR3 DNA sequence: TGCGCCAGCAGCTTGGATGGGACAGGGATCAATCAGCCCCAGCATTTT.

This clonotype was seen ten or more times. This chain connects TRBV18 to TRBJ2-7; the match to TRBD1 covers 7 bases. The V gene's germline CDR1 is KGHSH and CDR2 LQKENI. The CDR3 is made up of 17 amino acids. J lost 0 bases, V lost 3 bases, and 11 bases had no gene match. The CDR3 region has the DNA TGTGCCAGCTCACCTATTGGGACAGCTAGTTACTCCTACGAGCAGTACTTC. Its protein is CASSPIGTASYSYEQYF.

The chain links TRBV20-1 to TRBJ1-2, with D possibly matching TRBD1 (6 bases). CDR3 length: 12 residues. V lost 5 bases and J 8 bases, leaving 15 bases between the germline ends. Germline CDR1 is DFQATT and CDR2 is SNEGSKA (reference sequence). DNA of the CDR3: TGCAGTGCTGGCCTCACAGGGATGGGCTACACCTTC. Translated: CSAGLTGMGYTF.

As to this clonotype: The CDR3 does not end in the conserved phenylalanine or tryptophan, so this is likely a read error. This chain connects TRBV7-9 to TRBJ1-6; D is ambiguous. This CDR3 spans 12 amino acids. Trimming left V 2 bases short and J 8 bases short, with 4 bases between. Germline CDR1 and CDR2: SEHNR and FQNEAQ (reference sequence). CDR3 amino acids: CASSLLDSPLHL. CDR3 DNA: TGTGCCAGCAGCTTACTGGATTCACCCCTCCACCTT.

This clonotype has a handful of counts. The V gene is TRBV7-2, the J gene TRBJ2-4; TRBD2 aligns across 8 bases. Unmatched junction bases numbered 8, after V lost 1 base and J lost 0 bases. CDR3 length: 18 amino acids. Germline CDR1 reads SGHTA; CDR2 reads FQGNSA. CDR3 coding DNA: TGTGCCAGCAGCTTAGGTCGGACTAGCTCACTAGCCAAAAACATTCAGTACTTC. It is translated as CASSLGRTSSLAKNIQYF.

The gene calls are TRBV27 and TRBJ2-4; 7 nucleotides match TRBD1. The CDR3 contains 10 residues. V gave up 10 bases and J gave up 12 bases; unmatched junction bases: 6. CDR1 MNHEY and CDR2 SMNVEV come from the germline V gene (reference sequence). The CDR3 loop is CATEQGPQYF. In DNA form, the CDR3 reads TGTGCCACCGAACAGGGGCCTCAGTACTTC.

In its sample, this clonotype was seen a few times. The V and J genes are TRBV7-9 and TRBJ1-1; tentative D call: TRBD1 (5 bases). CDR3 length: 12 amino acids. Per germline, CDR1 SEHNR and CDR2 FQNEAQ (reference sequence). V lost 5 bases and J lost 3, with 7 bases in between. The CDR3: CASSDRYTEAFF. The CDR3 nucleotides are TGTGCCAGCAGCGACAGATACACTGAAGCTTTCTTT.

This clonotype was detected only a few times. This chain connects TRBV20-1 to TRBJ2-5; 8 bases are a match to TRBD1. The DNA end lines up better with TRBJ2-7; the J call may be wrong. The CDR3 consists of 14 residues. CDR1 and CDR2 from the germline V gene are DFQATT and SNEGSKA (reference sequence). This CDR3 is CSALLVDRGYEQYV. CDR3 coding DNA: TGCAGTGCTCTTCTTGTAGACAGGGGCTACGAGCAGTACGTC.

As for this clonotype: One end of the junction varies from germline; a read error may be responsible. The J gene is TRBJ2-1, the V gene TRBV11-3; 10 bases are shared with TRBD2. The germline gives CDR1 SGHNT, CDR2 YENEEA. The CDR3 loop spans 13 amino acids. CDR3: CTSRTSGINEQFF. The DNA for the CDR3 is TGTACCAGCAGGACTAGCGGCATCAATGAGCAGTTCTTC.

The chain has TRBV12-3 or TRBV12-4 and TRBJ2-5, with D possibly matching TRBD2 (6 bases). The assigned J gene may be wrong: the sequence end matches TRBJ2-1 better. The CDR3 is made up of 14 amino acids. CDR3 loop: CASSFSGTASEQFF. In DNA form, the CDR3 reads TGTGCCAGCAGTTTTAGTGGGACTGCCTCTGAGCAGTTCTTC.

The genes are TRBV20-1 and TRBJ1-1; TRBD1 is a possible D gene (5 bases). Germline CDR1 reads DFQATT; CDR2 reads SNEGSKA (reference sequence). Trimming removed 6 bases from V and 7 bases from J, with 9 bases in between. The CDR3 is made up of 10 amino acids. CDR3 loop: CSALRGEAFF. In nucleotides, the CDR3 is TGCAGTGCCCTAAGGGGTGAAGCTTTCTTT.

DNA of the CDR3: TGCGCCAGCAGTGAAGTAAGGGGCGTGAGGAATGAGCAGTTCTTC. Protein: CASSEVRGVRNEQFF. The chain has TRBV10-1 and TRBJ2-1; D possibly corresponds to TRBD1 (5 bases). Germline V gene lookup returns CDR1 WNHNN and CDR2 SYGVQD (reference sequence). CDR3 length: 15 amino acids. With 3 bases removed from V and 7 bases from J, the gap between germline ends came to 16 bases.

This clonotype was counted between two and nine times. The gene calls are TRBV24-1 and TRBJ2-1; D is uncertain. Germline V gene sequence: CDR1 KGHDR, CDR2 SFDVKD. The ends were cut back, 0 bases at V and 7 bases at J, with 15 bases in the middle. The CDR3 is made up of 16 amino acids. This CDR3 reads CATSDLPKDGTNEQFF. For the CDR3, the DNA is TGTGCCACCAGTGATTTGCCGAAGGACGGAACTAATGAGCAGTTCTTC.

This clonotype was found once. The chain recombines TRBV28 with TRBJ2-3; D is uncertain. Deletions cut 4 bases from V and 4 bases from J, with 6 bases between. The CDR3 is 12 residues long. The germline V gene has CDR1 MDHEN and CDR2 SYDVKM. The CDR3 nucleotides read TGTGCCAGCAGTTCCTGGGCAGATACGCAGTATTTT. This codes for CASSSWADTQYF.

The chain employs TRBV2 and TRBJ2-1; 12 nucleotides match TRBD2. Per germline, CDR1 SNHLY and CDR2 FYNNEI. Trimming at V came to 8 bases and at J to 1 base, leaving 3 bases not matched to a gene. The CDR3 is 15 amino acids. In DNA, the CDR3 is TGTGCCAGCCGCGGACTAGCGGGGTCCTACAATGAGCAGTTCTTC. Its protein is CASRGLAGSYNEQFF.

The CDR3 nucleotides read TGTGCCTGGAGTGTGTCAACAGGGGGCGTCCACTATGGCTACACCTTC. Its translation: CAWSVSTGGVHYGYTF. This chain joins TRBV30 and TRBJ1-2; TRBD1 aligns across 9 bases. The CDR3 sequence is 16 residues long. Germline CDR1 is GTSNPN and CDR2 is SVGIG (reference sequence). V was clipped by 0 bases and J by 3 bases; unmatched bases: 8.